Included here is one TCR beta chain sequence, with context. Every donor contributed about 10 milliliters of peripheral blood by blood draw. Per sample, at least 5.5 micrograms of total RNA were extracted. Next came a second PCR, run for about 6 to 11 cycles, which used a sample-barcoded 5' primer along with a J-beta primer mix. Each sample provided no less than 2.5 million CDR3-containing paired-end reads. TCRdb reprocessed the 5' RACE reads with MiXCR, giving one entry per CDR3 protein. The top ten hold roughly 14% of the sample, which has 500,000 to 700,000 distinct CDR3 sequences, 25% to 35% seen once. The sample comes from a study of blood T cells in healthy people across ages. Study at large: About one barcoded TCR beta cDNA was captured per two T cells.

The V and J ends lost 0 bases and 13 bases, in that order; junction bases with no gene match: 13. Germline CDR1 and CDR2: SGHTA and FQGNSA. This CDR3 has 16 residues. The receptor's source is a woman older than 75 in good health. The sequenced material came from blood. The rearrangement links TRBV7-2 to TRBJ2-1; TRBD2 aligns across 9 bases. CDR3 in DNA: TGTGCCAGCAGCTTAGCCCAAGCGGGGGGTCAAGAGACCCAGTTCTTC. It yields the protein CASSLAQAGGQETQFF.